Each of the 16 T cell receptor beta chains below was sequenced from the same sample in a study of blood T cells in healthy people across ages. A sample-barcoded 5' primer and a J-beta primer mix were used in a second PCR of roughly 6 to 11 cycles. TCRdb re-derived calls from the 5' RACE reads in MiXCR, one entry per CDR3 protein. The repertoire holds approximately 800,000 distinct CDR3 sequences, with just over 55% as singletons. Source material: blood. These TCRs come from a man aged 40-50 years in good health.

J is TRBJ2-1 and V is TRBV7-9; 7 bases are a match to TRBD2. With 7 bases clipped from V and 7 bases from J, the junction kept 22 bases outside the gene matches. Germline V gene lookup returns CDR1 SEHNR and CDR2 FQNEAQ (reference sequence). This CDR3 has 18 residues. CDR3 in DNA: TGTGCCAGCAACCCTATATCTCTTCTGAGCGGGGAGAGAAATGAGCAGTTCTTC. This encodes CASNPISLLSGERNEQFF.

This chain uses TRBV20-1 with TRBJ1-5; 10 bases are shared with TRBD1. Germline CDR1 DFQATT, CDR2 SNEGSKA (reference sequence). The CDR3 spans 16 residues. V gave up 3 bases and J gave up 5 bases; unmatched junction bases: 10. The CDR3 nucleotides are TGCAGTGCTAGTAAGTCCGGGACAGGGGTGGATCAGCCCCAGCATTTT. This gives the protein CSASKSGTGVDQPQHF.

Here the CDR3 DNA reads TGCAGTGCTAGAGATCTAGCAGCTTCCACCGGGGAGCTGTTTTTT. Translated, it gives CSARDLAASTGELFF. The V call is TRBV20-1, the J call TRBJ2-2; D possibly corresponds to TRBD2 (5 bases). Germline V CDR1 and CDR2: DFQATT, SNEGSKA (reference sequence). Trimming removed 0 bases at V and 4 bases at J, with 12 bases between. The CDR3 sequence is 15 residues long.

This chain connects TRBV29-1 to TRBJ2-4, with D possibly called TRBD1 or TRBD2 (5 bases each). Germline lookup yields CDR1 SQVTM and CDR2 ANQGSEA. The length of the CDR3 is 12 residues. V lost 7 bases and J 6 bases, leaving 13 bases between the germline ends. CDR3 nucleotide sequence: TGCAGCGCTTCCCGGGACGCAAACATTCAGTACTTC. It codes for CSASRDANIQYF.

The V call is TRBV9, the J call TRBJ2-2, with 7 nucleotides matching TRBD1. Germline V CDR1 and CDR2: SGDLS, YYNGEE. CDR3 length: 13 amino acids. The ends lost 2 bases at V and 7 bases at J; junction bases unmatched: 2. CDR3: CASSVTGNGELFF. The CDR3 DNA reads TGTGCCAGCAGCGTGACAGGGAACGGGGAGCTGTTTTTT.

This clonotype was found a few times. V is TRBV13 and J is TRBJ2-3; tentatively, D is TRBD1 or TRBD2 (7 bases each). In germline, CDR1 is PRHDT, CDR2 FYEKMQ (reference sequence). Trimming left V 5 bases short and J 4 bases short, with 16 bases between. The CDR3 loop spans 15 amino acids. CDR3 sequence reads: CASSPPGGASDTQYF. In nucleotides, the CDR3 is TGTGCCAGCAGCCCCCCAGGGGGGGCATCAGATACGCAGTATTTT. The whole variable domain, remainder taken from reference TRBV13 and TRBJ2-3, is AAGVIQSPRHLIKEKRETATLKCYPIPRHDTVYWYQQGPGQDPQFLISFYEKMQSDKGSIPDRFSAQQFSDYHSELNMSSLELGDSALYFCASSPPGGASDTQYFGPGTRLTVL.

V gene TRBV6-5 combines with J gene TRBJ2-1, with TRBD2 matching 10 bases. The germline V gene encodes CDR1 MNHEY and CDR2 SVGAGI. V shed 5 bases, J shed 8 bases, and the junction held 9 bases outside the gene matches. This CDR3 comprises 15 residues. Written as DNA, the CDR3 is TGTGCCAGCAGTGACCAGCGGGGGGGCTGGGATGAGCAGTTCTTC. Translation gives CASSDQRGGWDEQFF.

V usage is TRBV28 and J usage is TRBJ2-7, with 9 positions matching TRBD1. Germline trimming cut 5 bases from V and 1 base from J; bases unmatched to any gene: 6. Germline V CDR1 and CDR2: MDHEN, SYDVKM. CDR3 length: 15 amino acids. This CDR3 reads CASSKGGQGSYEQYF. The DNA for the CDR3 is TGTGCCAGCAGTAAAGGAGGACAGGGGTCCTACGAGCAGTACTTC.

The J gene is TRBJ2-3, the V gene TRBV12-3 or TRBV12-4; 9 nucleotides agree with TRBD2. The CDR3 runs 16 residues. V dropped 3 bases and J dropped 3; count of bases not matched to a gene: 7. The CDR3 loop reads CASSFGVAGVTDTQYF. For the CDR3, the DNA is TGTGCCAGCAGTTTTGGGGTAGCGGGAGTGACAGATACGCAGTATTTT.

The chain joins TRBV9 to TRBJ1-2; a possible D gene is TRBD1 (5 bases). This CDR3 is 15 amino acids long. From germline, CDR1 is SGDLS and CDR2 YYNGEE. V was clipped by 4 bases and J by 4 bases, with 17 bases between them. CDR3 bases: TGTGCCAGCAGCCCGGACGGGGAGGGGTTCTATGGCTACACCTTC. Protein sequence: CASSPDGEGFYGYTF.

The V call is TRBV6-2 or TRBV6-3, the J call TRBJ2-4; D may be TRBD1 (6 bases). The J call is in doubt because the DNA end fits TRBJ2-7 better. The CDR3 runs to 14 residues. CDR1 is MNHEY, CDR2 SVGEGT, per germline. In DNA, the CDR3 is TGTGCCAGTCATGATCCGGGACAACAATACGAGCAGTACTTC. This gives the protein CASHDPGQQYEQYF.

CDR3 coding DNA: TGTGCCATCAGTCGGGACCAGGGGTACGAGCAGTACTTC. Residues: CAISRDQGYEQYF. This rearrangement joins TRBV10-3 to TRBJ2-5; D might be TRBD1 (6 bases). The J call may be incorrect, as the DNA end agrees better with TRBJ2-7. Germline values: CDR1 ENHRY, CDR2 SYGVKD. The CDR3 extends over 13 amino acids.

This clonotype has more than one count but fewer than ten. V is TRBV11-1 and J is TRBJ1-1; D not certain. This CDR3 is 15 amino acids long. From germline, CDR1 is SGHAT and CDR2 FQDESV (reference sequence). V lost 8 bases and J 1 base, leaving 17 bases between the germline ends. CDR3 in DNA: TGTGCCAGCGGCCCGGCCGCCAGGTCGAACACTGAAGCTTTCTTT. Protein sequence: CASGPAARSNTEAFF. Combining the CDR3 with reference TRBV11-1 and TRBJ1-1 gives the whole variable domain EAEVAQSPRYKITEKSQAVAFWCDPISGHATLYWYRQILGQGPELLVQFQDESVVDDSQLPKDRFSAERLKGVDSTLKIQPAELGDSAMYLCASGPAARSNTEAFFGQGTRLTVV.

In DNA form, the CDR3 reads TGTGCCTCGGCCAGGCCGAGCTCCTACAATGAGCAGTTCTTC. This encodes CASARPSSYNEQFF. This chain links TRBV7-3 with TRBJ2-1; D gene ambiguous. Trimming took off 11 bases at V and 0 bases at J, with 14 bases between the two ends. The CDR3 loop spans 14 amino acids. Germline loops: CDR1 SGHTA, CDR2 FQGTGA.

The rearrangement links TRBV27 to TRBJ2-3, with D possibly being TRBD1 (6 bases). There are 17 residues in the CDR3. V was shortened by 3 bases and J by 2 bases, with 18 bases between the two germline ends. Germline CDR1 MNHEY, CDR2 SMNVEV (reference sequence). The CDR3 region is CASSFVLAGDNTDTQYF. The CDR3 nucleotides read TGTGCCAGCAGTTTCGTCTTGGCAGGGGATAACACAGATACGCAGTATTTT.

The chain has TRBV27 and TRBJ2-1; 7 bases match TRBD1. This CDR3 spans 16 amino acids. Losses at the gene ends were 5 bases for V and 4 bases for J; bases not matched to a gene: 11. Germline lookup yields CDR1 MNHEY and CDR2 SMNVEV (reference sequence). The chain's CDR3 is CASSRTGTVVYNEQFF. CDR3 DNA sequence: TGTGCCAGCAGTCGGACTGGGACAGTTGTTTACAATGAGCAGTTCTTC.